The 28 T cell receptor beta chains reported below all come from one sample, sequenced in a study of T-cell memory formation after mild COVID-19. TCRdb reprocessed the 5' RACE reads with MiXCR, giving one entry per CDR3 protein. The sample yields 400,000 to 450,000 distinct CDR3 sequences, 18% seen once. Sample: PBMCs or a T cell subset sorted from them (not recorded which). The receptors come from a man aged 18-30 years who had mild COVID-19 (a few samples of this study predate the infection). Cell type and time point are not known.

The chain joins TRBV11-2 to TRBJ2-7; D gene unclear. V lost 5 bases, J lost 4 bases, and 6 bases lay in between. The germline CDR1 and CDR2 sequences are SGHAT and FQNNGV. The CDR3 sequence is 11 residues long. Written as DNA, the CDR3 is TGTGCCAGCAGCCAAAAGTACGAGCAGTACTTC. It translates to CASSQKYEQYF. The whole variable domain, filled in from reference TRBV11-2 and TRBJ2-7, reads EAGVAQSPRYKIIEKRQSVAFWCNPISGHATLYWYQQILGQGPKLLIQFQNNGVVDDSQLPKDRFSAERLKGVDSTLKIQPAKLEDSAVYLCASSQKYEQYFGPGTRLTVT.

The CDR3 region is CASRSTGGANYGYTF. The CDR3 nucleotides read TGTGCCAGCAGAAGTACAGGGGGAGCTAACTATGGCTACACCTTC. This rearrangement joins TRBV9 to TRBJ1-2, with TRBD1 matching 8 bases. CDR1 is SGDLS, CDR2 YYNGEE, per germline. The CDR3 has 15 amino acids. V gave up 5 bases and J gave up 0 bases; unmatched junction bases: 6.

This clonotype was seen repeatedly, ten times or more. CDR3 bases: TGTGCCAGCAGCAAAGAGTGGCAAGGGTCTTCTGTAGATACGCAGTATTTT. Translation: CASSKEWQGSSVDTQYF. V is TRBV21-1 and J is TRBJ2-3. TRBV21-1 is flagged as a pseudogene. The CDR3 loop spans 17 amino acids.

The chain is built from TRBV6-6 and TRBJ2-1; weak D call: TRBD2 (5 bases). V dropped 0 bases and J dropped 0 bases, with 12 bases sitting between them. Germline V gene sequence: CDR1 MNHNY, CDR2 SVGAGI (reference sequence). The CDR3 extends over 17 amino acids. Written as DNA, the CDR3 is TGTGCCAGCAGTTACTCGATCGGCCGGGACTCCTACAATGAGCAGTTCTTC. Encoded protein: CASSYSIGRDSYNEQFF.

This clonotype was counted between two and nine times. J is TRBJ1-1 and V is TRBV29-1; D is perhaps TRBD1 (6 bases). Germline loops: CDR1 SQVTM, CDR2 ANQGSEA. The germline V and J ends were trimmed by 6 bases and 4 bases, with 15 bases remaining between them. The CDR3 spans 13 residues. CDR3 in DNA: TGCAGCGTCGCGCGCCGGACAGCCACTGAAGCTTTCTTT. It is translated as CSVARRTATEAFF.

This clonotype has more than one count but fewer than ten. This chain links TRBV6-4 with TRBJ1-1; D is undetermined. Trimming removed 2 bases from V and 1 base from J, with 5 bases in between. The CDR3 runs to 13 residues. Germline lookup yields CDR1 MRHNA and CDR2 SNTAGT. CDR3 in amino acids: CASSDQPNTEAFF. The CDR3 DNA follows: TGTGCCAGCAGTGACCAGCCGAACACTGAAGCTTTCTTT.

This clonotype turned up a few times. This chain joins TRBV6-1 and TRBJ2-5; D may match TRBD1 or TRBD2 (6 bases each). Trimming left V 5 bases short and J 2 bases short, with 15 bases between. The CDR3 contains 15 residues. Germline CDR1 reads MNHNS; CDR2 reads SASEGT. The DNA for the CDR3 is TGTGCCAGCAGTAAAAACAGGGACTGGCAAGAGACCCAGTACTTC. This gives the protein CASSKNRDWQETQYF.

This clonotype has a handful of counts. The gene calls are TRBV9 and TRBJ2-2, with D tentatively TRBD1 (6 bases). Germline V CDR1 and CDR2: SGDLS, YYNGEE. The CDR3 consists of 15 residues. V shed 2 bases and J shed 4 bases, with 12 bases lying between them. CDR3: CASSVSGVGTGELFF. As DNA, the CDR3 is TGTGCCAGCAGCGTGTCAGGGGTCGGCACCGGGGAGCTGTTTTTT.

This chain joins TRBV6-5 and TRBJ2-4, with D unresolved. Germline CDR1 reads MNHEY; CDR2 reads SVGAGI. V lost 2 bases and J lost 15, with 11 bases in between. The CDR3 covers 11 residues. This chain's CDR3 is CASSYGEDRYF. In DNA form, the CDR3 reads TGTGCCAGCAGTTACGGCGAGGACCGGTACTTC.

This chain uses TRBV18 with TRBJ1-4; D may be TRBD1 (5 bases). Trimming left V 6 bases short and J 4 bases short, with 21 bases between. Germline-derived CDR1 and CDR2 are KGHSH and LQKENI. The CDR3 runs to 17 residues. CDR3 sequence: CASSEGYQMFLNEKLFF. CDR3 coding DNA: TGTGCCAGCTCGGAGGGGTACCAAATGTTCCTTAATGAAAAACTGTTTTTT. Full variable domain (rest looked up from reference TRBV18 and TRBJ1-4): NAGVMQNPRHLVRRRGQEARLRCSPMKGHSHVYWYRQLPEEGLKFMVYLQKENIIDESGMPKERFSAEFPKEGPSILRIQQVVRGDSAAYFCASSEGYQMFLNEKLFFGSGTQLSVL.

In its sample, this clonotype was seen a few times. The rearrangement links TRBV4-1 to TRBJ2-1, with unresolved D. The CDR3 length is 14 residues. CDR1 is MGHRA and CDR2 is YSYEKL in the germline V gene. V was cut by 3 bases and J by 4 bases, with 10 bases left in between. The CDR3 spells CASSHQITYNEQFF. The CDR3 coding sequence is TGCGCCAGCAGCCATCAGATTACATACAATGAGCAGTTCTTC.

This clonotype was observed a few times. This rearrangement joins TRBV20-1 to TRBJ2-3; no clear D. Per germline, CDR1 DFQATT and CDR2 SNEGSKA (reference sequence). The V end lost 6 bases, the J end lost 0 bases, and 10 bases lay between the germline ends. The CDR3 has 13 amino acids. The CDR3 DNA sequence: TGCAGTGCCGATTTGAGGAGCACAGATACGCAGTATTTT. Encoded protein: CSADLRSTDTQYF.

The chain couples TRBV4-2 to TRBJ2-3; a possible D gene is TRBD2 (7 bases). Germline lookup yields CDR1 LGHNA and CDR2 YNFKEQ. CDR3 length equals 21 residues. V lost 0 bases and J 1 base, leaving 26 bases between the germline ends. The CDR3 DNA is TGTGCCAGCAGCCAAGATGAGGGAGGGGGGGCCAGTCAGCGAGGCACAGATACGCAGTATTTT. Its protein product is CASSQDEGGGASQRGTDTQYF.

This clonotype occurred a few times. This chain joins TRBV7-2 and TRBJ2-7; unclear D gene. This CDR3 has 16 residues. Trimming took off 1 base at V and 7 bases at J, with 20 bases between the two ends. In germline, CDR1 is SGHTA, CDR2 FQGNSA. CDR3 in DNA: TGTGCCAGCAGCTTAGTGGGATTGGAGCCAGCACGGGAGCAGTACTTC. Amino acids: CASSLVGLEPAREQYF.

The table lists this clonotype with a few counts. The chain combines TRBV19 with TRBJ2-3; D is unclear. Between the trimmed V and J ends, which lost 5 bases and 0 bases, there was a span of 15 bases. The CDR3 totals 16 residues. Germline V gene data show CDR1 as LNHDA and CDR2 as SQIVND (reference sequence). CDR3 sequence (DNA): TGTGCCAGTAGTGCCCCGCGTAGTTCTAGCACAGATACGCAGTATTTT. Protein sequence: CASSAPRSSSTDTQYF.

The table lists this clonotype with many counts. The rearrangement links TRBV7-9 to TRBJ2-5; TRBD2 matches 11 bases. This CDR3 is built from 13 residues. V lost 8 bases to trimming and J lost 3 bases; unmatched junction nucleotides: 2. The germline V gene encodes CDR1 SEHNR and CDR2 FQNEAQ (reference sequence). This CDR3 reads CASGTSGEETQYF. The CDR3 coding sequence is TGTGCCAGCGGGACTAGCGGAGAAGAGACCCAGTACTTC.

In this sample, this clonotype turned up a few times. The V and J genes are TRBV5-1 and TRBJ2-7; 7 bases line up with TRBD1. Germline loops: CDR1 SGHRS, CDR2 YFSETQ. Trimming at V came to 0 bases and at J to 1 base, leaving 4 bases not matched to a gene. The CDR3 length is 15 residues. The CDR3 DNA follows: TGCGCCAGCAGCTTGGGGACAGGAGCTTCCTACGAGCAGTACGTC. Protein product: CASSLGTGASYEQYV.

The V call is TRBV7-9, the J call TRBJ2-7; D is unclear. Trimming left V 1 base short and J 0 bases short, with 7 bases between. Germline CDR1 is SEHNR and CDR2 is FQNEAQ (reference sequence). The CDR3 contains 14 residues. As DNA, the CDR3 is TGTGCCAGCAGCTTAGAGGGCAACTCCTACGAGCAGTACGTC. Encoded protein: CASSLEGNSYEQYV.

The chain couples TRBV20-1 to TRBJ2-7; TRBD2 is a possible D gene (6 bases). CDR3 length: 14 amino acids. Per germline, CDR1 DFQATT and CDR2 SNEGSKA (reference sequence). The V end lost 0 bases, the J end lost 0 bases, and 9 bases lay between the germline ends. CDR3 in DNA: TGCAGTGCTAGAGACCGGACTACCTCCTACGAGCAGTACGTC. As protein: CSARDRTTSYEQYV.

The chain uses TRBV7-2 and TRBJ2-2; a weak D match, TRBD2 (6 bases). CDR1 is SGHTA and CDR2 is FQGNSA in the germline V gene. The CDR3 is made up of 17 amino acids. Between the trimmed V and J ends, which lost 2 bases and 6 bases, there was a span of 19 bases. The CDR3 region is CASSLRRARIWSGELFF. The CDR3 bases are TGTGCCAGCAGCTTAAGGAGGGCCCGGATTTGGTCCGGGGAGCTGTTTTTT.

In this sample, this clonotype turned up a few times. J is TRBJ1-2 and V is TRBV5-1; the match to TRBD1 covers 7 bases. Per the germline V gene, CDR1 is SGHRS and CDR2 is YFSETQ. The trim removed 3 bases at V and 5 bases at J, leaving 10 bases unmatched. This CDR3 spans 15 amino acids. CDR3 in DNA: TGCGCCAGCAGCTCCGGCGGGACAGAACGTTATGGCTACACCTTC. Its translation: CASSSGGTERYGYTF.

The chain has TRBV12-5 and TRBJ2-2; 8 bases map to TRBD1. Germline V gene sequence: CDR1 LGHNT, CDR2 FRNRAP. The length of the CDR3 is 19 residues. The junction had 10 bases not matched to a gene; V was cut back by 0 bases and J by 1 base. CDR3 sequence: CASGLVSRVTGENTGELFF. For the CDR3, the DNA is TGTGCTAGTGGTTTGGTATCGCGGGTGACAGGGGAGAACACCGGGGAGCTGTTTTTT.

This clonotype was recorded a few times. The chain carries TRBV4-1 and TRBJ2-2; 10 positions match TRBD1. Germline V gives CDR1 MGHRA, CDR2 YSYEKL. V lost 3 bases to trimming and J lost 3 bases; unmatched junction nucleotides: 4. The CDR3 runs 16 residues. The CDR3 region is CASSQFGQGDTGELFF. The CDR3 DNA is TGCGCCAGCAGCCAGTTCGGACAGGGGGACACCGGGGAGCTGTTTTTT.

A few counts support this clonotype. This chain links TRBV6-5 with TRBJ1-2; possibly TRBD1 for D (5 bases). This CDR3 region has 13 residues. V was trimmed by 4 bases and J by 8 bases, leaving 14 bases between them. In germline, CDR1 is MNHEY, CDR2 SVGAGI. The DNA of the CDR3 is TGTGCCAGCAGTTTGGGACCCCTGTTCGGCTACACCTTC. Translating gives CASSLGPLFGYTF.

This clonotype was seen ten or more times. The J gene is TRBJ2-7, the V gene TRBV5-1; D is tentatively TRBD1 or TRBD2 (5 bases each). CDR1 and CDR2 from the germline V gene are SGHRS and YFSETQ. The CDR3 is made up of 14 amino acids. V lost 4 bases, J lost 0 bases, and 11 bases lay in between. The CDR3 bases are TGCGCCAGCAGCCCGGGGCCGAGCTCCTACGAGCAGTACTTC. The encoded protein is CASSPGPSSYEQYF.

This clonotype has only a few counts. CDR3: CASSLVPGSSYEQYV. CDR3 coding DNA: TGTGCCAGCAGCTTAGTACCAGGTAGCTCCTACGAGCAGTACGTC. The chain joins TRBV7-2 to TRBJ2-7, with D unclear. Germline assignment: CDR1 SGHTA and CDR2 FQGNSA. V lost 1 base, J lost 0 bases, and 10 bases lay in between. The CDR3 runs 15 residues.

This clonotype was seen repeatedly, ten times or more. This chain's CDR3 is CASSPNFSTDTQYF. CDR3 sequence (DNA): TGCGCCAGCAGCCCCAACTTCAGCACAGATACGCAGTATTTT. The rearrangement uses TRBV5-1 and TRBJ2-3; no clear D. This CDR3 has 14 amino acids. CDR1 is SGHRS, CDR2 YFSETQ, per germline. With 4 bases removed from V and 0 bases from J, the gap between germline ends came to 9 bases.

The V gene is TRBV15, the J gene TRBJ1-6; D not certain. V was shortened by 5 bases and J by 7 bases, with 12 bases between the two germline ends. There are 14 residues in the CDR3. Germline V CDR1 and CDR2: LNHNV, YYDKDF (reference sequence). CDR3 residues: CATSPSEPNSPLHF. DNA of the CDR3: TGTGCCACCAGCCCTTCGGAACCCAATTCACCCCTCCACTTT.